These T cell receptor beta chains were read from a single sample in a study of beta chain features in type 1 diabetes. The assay was immunoSEQ multiplex PCR, and TCRdb's table has in-frame clones only and misses some. The table lists about 340,000 clones, 6.5% to 10% of them singletons. Input material: central memory CD4+ T cells from blood. The receptors were sampled from a woman under 30 in good health. The conserved cysteine and the conserved F or W are not part of the CDR3 here.

cdr3_aa | v_call
ASRGLTGIGELF | TRBV6-1
SVERVAGVTDTQY | TRBV29-1
ASVRISGNTIY | TRBV7-9
ASSEGYTGELF | TRBV2
AISEPSTGTYEQY | TRBV10-3
ASRESNQPQH | TRBV18
ASSFVVGRLDGYT | TRBV5-4
ASSQGAGANVLT | TRBV18
ASSPIHTDTQY | TRBV27
ASSISRLAHNEQF | TRBV19
ASAITSGTGVFYEQF | TRBV7-2
ASSPGQGGSGTEAF | TRBV18
ASSEPGQKHEQY | TRBV6-1
ASSMYPGQEIQAF | TRBV11-2
ASSPPSGRLDTQY | TRBV7-2
ASSPKGLYEQY | TRBV27
ASKLAGYNEQF | TRBV27
SASRTVGAF | TRBV20-1
ASSGGDLRNEQF | TRBV21-1
ASSQQEGLSYT | TRBV7-2
ASSPRQGAKQETQY | TRBV19
SASRNEQF | TRBV20-1
ASSPGQPKQF | TRBV11-1
ASSLREGNQPQH | TRBV7-2
ASSLVSNEQY | TRBV28
ASSLGGARLPEQF | TRBV7-3
ASTGAGGIMDEKLF | TRBV28
ASSPNVGRSIEAF | TRBV18
ATSRDYSNQPQH | TRBV15
ASSEGLAGGYEQY | TRBV6-6
ASSYGGRVPTGELF | TRBV6-5
ASTQTSGQGAREQF | TRBV19
ASSIARRNNEQF | TRBV19
ASSLAGAGNEQF | TRBV28
ASSQDMGHSGGYEQY | TRBV4-3
SVKPPGETQY | TRBV29-1
ASSARGSGNTGELF | TRBV9
ASSTLSGGLSYEQY | TRBV27
ATGTGGSQPQH | TRBV27
ASSLDRGGGGYT | TRBV7-2